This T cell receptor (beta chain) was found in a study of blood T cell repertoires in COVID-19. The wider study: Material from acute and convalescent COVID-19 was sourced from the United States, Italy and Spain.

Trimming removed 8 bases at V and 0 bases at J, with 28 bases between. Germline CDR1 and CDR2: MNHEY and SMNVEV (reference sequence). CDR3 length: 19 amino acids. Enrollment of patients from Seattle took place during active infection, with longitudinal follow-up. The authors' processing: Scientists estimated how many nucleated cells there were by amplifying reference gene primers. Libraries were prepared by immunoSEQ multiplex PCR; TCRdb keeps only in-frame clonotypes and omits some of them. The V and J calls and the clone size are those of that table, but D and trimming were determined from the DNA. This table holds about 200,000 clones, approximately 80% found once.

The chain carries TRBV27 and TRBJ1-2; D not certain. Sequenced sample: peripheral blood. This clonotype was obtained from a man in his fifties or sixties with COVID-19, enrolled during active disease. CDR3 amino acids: CASGRSILLVGYANYGYTF. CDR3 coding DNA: TGTGCCAGCGGAAGGAGTATTCTGTTAGTTGGGTACGCTAACTATGGCTACACCTTC.